This is a list of T cell receptor beta chains from one sample in a study of blood T cell repertoires in COVID-19. The repertoire was sequenced with immunoSEQ multiplex PCR; TCRdb's copy has only in-frame clones and lacks some. The sample consists of 90,000 to 110,000 clones, around 81% of them appearing once. Sequenced material: peripheral blood. Receptor source: an elderly man with acute or convalescent COVID-19. Each CDR3 is given with its conserved first and last residue. The D gene is left open where the match is weak. Part of the rows lack a size; the others show once, few, many or a class for expanded clones.

v_call: TRBV7-9; clone_size: once; d_call: .; j_call: TRBJ2-3; cdr3_nt: TGTGCCAGCAGTCGAGTCCTAGCGTGGAGCACAGATACGCAGTATTTT; cdr3_aa: CASSRVLAWSTDTQYF
v_call: TRBV30; clone_size: .; d_call: .; j_call: TRBJ2-2; cdr3_nt: TGTGCCTGGAGTGTGAATAGAGCGAACACCGGGGAGCTGTTTTTT; cdr3_aa: CAWSVNRANTGELFF
v_call: TRBV19; clone_size: .; d_call: TRBD1; j_call: TRBJ1-1; cdr3_nt: TGTGCCAGTAATATTCCCGGGACAGCGAACACTGAAGCTTTCTTT; cdr3_aa: CASNIPGTANTEAFF
v_call: TRBV23-1; clone_size: .; d_call: .; j_call: TRBJ1-6; cdr3_nt: TGCGCCAGCAGTCAATCTCCGGTCTCACCCCTCCACTTT; cdr3_aa: CASSQSPVSPLHF
v_call: TRBV28; clone_size: .; d_call: TRBD2; j_call: TRBJ2-5; cdr3_nt: TGTGCCAGCAGTTTCGCGGGACTAGCGGCGCAAGAGACCCAGTACTTC; cdr3_aa: CASSFAGLAAQETQYF
v_call: TRBV6-5; clone_size: .; d_call: TRBD1; j_call: TRBJ1-5; cdr3_nt: TGTGCCAGCAGTTCTACAGGGGGGCAAGGGCAGCCCCAGCATTTT; cdr3_aa: CASSSTGGQGQPQHF
v_call: TRBV7-3; clone_size: .; d_call: TRBD1; j_call: TRBJ2-2; cdr3_nt: TGTGCCAGCAGCCTCAGTTCCGGGACAGTGGGGAACACCGGGGAGCTGTTTTTT; cdr3_aa: CASSLSSGTVGNTGELFF
v_call: TRBV19; clone_size: .; d_call: TRBD1; j_call: TRBJ2-5; cdr3_nt: TGTGCCAGTAGTATACAGGGGGCCTCCACTCAAGAGACCCAGTACTTC; cdr3_aa: CASSIQGASTQETQYF
v_call: TRBV6-5; clone_size: .; d_call: TRBD1; j_call: TRBJ2-7; cdr3_nt: TGTGCCAGCAGTTACCAGACAGGGCCGACCTACGAGCAGTACTTC; cdr3_aa: CASSYQTGPTYEQYF
v_call: TRBV7-2; clone_size: once; d_call: .; j_call: TRBJ2-7; cdr3_nt: TGTGCCAGCAGCGCACGGGGCGAGCAGTACTTC; cdr3_aa: CASSARGEQYF
v_call: TRBV19; clone_size: once; d_call: .; j_call: TRBJ2-7; cdr3_nt: TGTGCCAGTAGTGTTCCGACTCACTCCTACGAGCAGTACTTC; cdr3_aa: CASSVPTHSYEQYF
v_call: TRBV6-2/TRBV6-3; clone_size: once; d_call: .; j_call: TRBJ1-2; cdr3_nt: TGTGCCAGCAGTCCATTGGACAGATCCATGGGTGGCTACACCTTC; cdr3_aa: CASSPLDRSMGGYTF
v_call: TRBV19; clone_size: .; d_call: TRBD1; j_call: TRBJ2-2; cdr3_nt: TGTGCCAGTAAAGACAGGGGGCGAACATACACCGGGGAGCTGTTTTTT; cdr3_aa: CASKDRGRTYTGELFF
v_call: TRBV3-1/TRBV3-2; clone_size: .; d_call: .; j_call: TRBJ2-7; cdr3_nt: TGTGCCAGCAGCCGATCCGGGACAAAAGGGGAGCAGTACTTC; cdr3_aa: CASSRSGTKGEQYF
v_call: TRBV5-1; clone_size: .; d_call: .; j_call: TRBJ1-1; cdr3_nt: TGCGCCAGCAGCTTGGAACAGTCAACTGAAGCTTTCTTT; cdr3_aa: CASSLEQSTEAFF
v_call: TRBV5-1; clone_size: .; d_call: TRBD1; j_call: TRBJ1-4; cdr3_nt: TGCGCCAGCAGCTTGGAGACAGGGGGTCGTGAAAAACTGTTTTTT; cdr3_aa: CASSLETGGREKLFF
v_call: TRBV5-4; clone_size: .; d_call: TRBD1; j_call: TRBJ1-2; cdr3_nt: TGTGCCAGCAGCTTGGACAGGGGGCGACTGGATGGCTACACCTTC; cdr3_aa: CASSLDRGRLDGYTF
v_call: TRBV5-5; clone_size: .; d_call: .; j_call: TRBJ2-3; cdr3_nt: TGTGCCAGCAGCTTGAATGAGGGGAGCGGGACAGATACGCAGTATTTT; cdr3_aa: CASSLNEGSGTDTQYF
v_call: TRBV7-2; clone_size: .; d_call: TRBD1; j_call: TRBJ1-4; cdr3_nt: TGTGCCAGCAGCTTGAGTCTGGCAGGGGGCTCTAATGAAAAACTGTTTTTT; cdr3_aa: CASSLSLAGGSNEKLFF
v_call: TRBV6-2/TRBV6-3; clone_size: .; d_call: TRBD1; j_call: TRBJ1-5; cdr3_nt: TGTGCCAGCAGCCCCCTCGACAGGGTTCGACAGCCCCAGCATTTT; cdr3_aa: CASSPLDRVRQPQHF
v_call: TRBV12-3/TRBV12-4; clone_size: .; d_call: .; j_call: TRBJ2-7; cdr3_nt: TGTGCCAGCAGTTTAACTCGTTCCTACGAGCAGTACTTC; cdr3_aa: CASSLTRSYEQYF
v_call: TRBV7-3; clone_size: .; d_call: TRBD2; j_call: TRBJ2-3; cdr3_nt: TGTGCCAGCAGCTTAGGGACTAGCGGAGGAGATACGCAGTATTTT; cdr3_aa: CASSLGTSGGDTQYF
v_call: TRBV28; clone_size: .; d_call: TRBD2; j_call: TRBJ2-7; cdr3_nt: TGTGCCAGCATTGGACTAGCGGGAAAGGACAAGCAGTACTTC; cdr3_aa: CASIGLAGKDKQYF
v_call: TRBV5-6; clone_size: .; d_call: TRBD1; j_call: TRBJ2-2; cdr3_nt: TGTGCCAGCAGCCGTCGAGGGACAGGGAACACCGGGGAGCTGTTTTTT; cdr3_aa: CASSRRGTGNTGELFF
v_call: TRBV7-9; clone_size: once; d_call: TRBD1; j_call: TRBJ1-1; cdr3_nt: TGTGCCAGCAGCCCCACAGGGGGCGGCGAAACTGAAGCTTTCTTT; cdr3_aa: CASSPTGGGETEAFF
v_call: TRBV9; clone_size: .; d_call: .; j_call: TRBJ2-1; cdr3_nt: TGTGCCAGCAGCTCCATTAGTAGCCATGAGCAGTTCTTC; cdr3_aa: CASSSISSHEQFF
v_call: TRBV28; clone_size: .; d_call: TRBD1; j_call: TRBJ1-6; cdr3_nt: TGTGCCAGCAAAACAGGGGGTCCACCCCTCCACTTT; cdr3_aa: CASKTGGPPLHF
v_call: TRBV19; clone_size: few; d_call: TRBD2; j_call: TRBJ2-5; cdr3_nt: TGTGCCAGTAGTCCCCGGCTAGCGGAGCTCCAAGAGACCCAGTACTTC; cdr3_aa: CASSPRLAELQETQYF
v_call: TRBV27; clone_size: .; d_call: TRBD2; j_call: TRBJ2-3; cdr3_nt: TGTGCCAGCAGTTTATCCTTTCACAGCGGGAGCCCAGATACGCAGTATTTT; cdr3_aa: CASSLSFHSGSPDTQYF
v_call: TRBV19; clone_size: few; d_call: .; j_call: TRBJ2-2; cdr3_nt: TGTGCCAGTAGGCAAACTACAGGGTCCGGGGAGCTGTTTTTT; cdr3_aa: CASRQTTGSGELFF
v_call: TRBV18; clone_size: once; d_call: .; j_call: TRBJ1-1; cdr3_nt: TGTGCCAGCTCCCGAGACAGGACGAACACTGAAGCTTTCTTT; cdr3_aa: CASSRDRTNTEAFF
v_call: TRBV5-1; clone_size: .; d_call: TRBD1; j_call: TRBJ1-2; cdr3_nt: TGCGCCAGCAGCTCTACAGGGGGCGCGGGCTATGGCTACACCTTC; cdr3_aa: CASSSTGGAGYGYTF
v_call: TRBV7-8; clone_size: .; d_call: .; j_call: TRBJ1-4; cdr3_nt: TGTGCCAGCAGCTCAACCCGGGGAACTAATGAAAAACTGTTTTTT; cdr3_aa: CASSSTRGTNEKLFF
v_call: TRBV18; clone_size: .; d_call: .; j_call: TRBJ2-7; cdr3_nt: TGTGCCAGCTCACTCGAGGTTGGCTACGAGCAGTACTTC; cdr3_aa: CASSLEVGYEQYF
v_call: TRBV29-1; clone_size: .; d_call: TRBD1; j_call: TRBJ2-5; cdr3_nt: TGCAGCGTGGACCGGACAGGGGATGGGGAGACCCAGTACTTC; cdr3_aa: CSVDRTGDGETQYF
v_call: TRBV7-9; clone_size: .; d_call: TRBD1; j_call: TRBJ1-3; cdr3_nt: TGTGCCAGCAGCTTAGGACAGGGGGCAAACACCATATATTTT; cdr3_aa: CASSLGQGANTIYF
v_call: TRBV4-3; clone_size: .; d_call: TRBD1; j_call: TRBJ1-1; cdr3_nt: TGCGCCAGCAGCCAAGATCCCCAGGGGGGAAACACTGAAGCTTTCTTT; cdr3_aa: CASSQDPQGGNTEAFF
v_call: TRBV28; clone_size: once; d_call: .; j_call: TRBJ2-7; cdr3_nt: TGTGCCAGCAGTTTACGGGAGCGGTTGTACGAGCAGTACTTC; cdr3_aa: CASSLRERLYEQYF
v_call: TRBV2; clone_size: .; d_call: .; j_call: TRBJ1-1; cdr3_nt: TGTGCCAGCAGGCTAAACGGGAGAGATACTGAAGCTTTCTTT; cdr3_aa: CASRLNGRDTEAFF
v_call: TRBV28; clone_size: .; d_call: .; j_call: TRBJ2-1; cdr3_nt: TGTGCCAGCAGTTTAGATAGCGGAAGATACAATGAGCAGTTCTTC; cdr3_aa: CASSLDSGRYNEQFF
v_call: TRBV6-5; clone_size: .; d_call: .; j_call: TRBJ1-2; cdr3_nt: TGTGCCAGCAGTTACCGGGGTCAGTCTGGCTACACCTTC; cdr3_aa: CASSYRGQSGYTF
v_call: TRBV27; clone_size: once; d_call: TRBD1; j_call: TRBJ1-4; cdr3_nt: TGTGCCAGCAGTGGACAGGGGGCCGGTGAAAAACTGTTTTTT; cdr3_aa: CASSGQGAGEKLFF